This TCR beta chain was identified in a study of regulatory dendritic cells for organ transplantation. Note on this clone: At one end the junction does not follow the germline gene, possibly because of a read error.

The CDR3 sequence is 19 residues long. CDR1 is SSHAT, CDR2 FNYEAQ, per germline (reference sequence). Clones were sequenced by immunoSEQ multiplex PCR, and TCRdb holds only the in-frame ones, with some missing. The table includes 9,000 to 13,000 clones, under 80% detected once. CD4+ or CD8+ T cells were sorted as naive CD45RA+ or memory CD45RO+. V usage is TRBV7-7 and J usage is TRBJ2-3, with a tentative D call TRBD2 (6 bases). Specimen: memory CD8+ T cells from blood. Subset: CD45RO+ memory T cells. The clonotype comes from a human donor in good health. The CDR3 loop is CASSLDPPISGTNTDTQYF. The CDR3 bases are TGTGCTAGCAGCTTAGACCCCCCTATTAGCGGAACAAACACAGATACGCAGTATTTT.